The clone carrying this TCR beta chain was observed many times. The antigen is not known. It was by quantitative 5'-RACE with molecular barcodes that TCR beta libraries were made. TCRdb re-called the 5' RACE reads with MiXCR, one entry per CDR3 protein. Of around 130,000 distinct CDR3 sequences listed, 6% to 8.5% are singletons. This entry belongs to a study of CD8 T cells in ankylosing spondylitis. Points from the study as a whole: In ankylosing spondylitis blood, a motif of roughly 8 highly homologous TCR beta variants appeared characteristic. In the blood and synovial fluid of reactive arthritis, some motif variants had been previously reported. CD8+ disease-linked clones were present at relatively low frequencies in blood.

The TCR sequence derives from a male donor with ankylosing spondylitis or in good health (not recorded which). Sequenced sample: blood, either unsorted or a sorted T cell fraction (not recorded which).

CDR3 amino acids: CSVDGSRETQYF. The CDR3 region has the DNA TGCAGCGTTGATGGGTCTAGAGAGACCCAGTACTTC. The genes are TRBV29-1 and TRBJ2-5; D unclear. Per the germline V gene, CDR1 is SQVTM and CDR2 is ANQGSEA. V lost 3 bases, J lost 4 bases, and 9 bases lay in between. The CDR3 spans 12 residues. The complete variable domain, with remaining parts taken from reference TRBV29-1 and TRBJ2-5, reads SAVISQKPSRDICQRGTSLTIQCQVDSQVTMMFWYRQQPGQSLTLIATANQGSEATYESGFVIDKFPISRPNLTFSTLTVSNMSPEDSSIYLCSVDGSRETQYFGPGTRLLVL.